This T cell receptor (beta chain) was documented in a study of neurological immune-mediated disorders. TCRdb independently ran MiXCR on the 5' RACE reads; one entry per CDR3 protein. The sample lists 84,000 or so distinct CDR3 sequences, roughly 4.5% occurring once. Time point meaning: longitudinal time-point 3. This clonotype was detected many times. J lost 4 bases, V lost 4 bases, and 6 bases had no gene match. Germline V CDR1 and CDR2: MNHEY, SMNVEV (reference sequence). The CDR3 has 14 residues. The sample was PBMCs. The chain combines TRBV27 with TRBJ1-1; 7 nucleotides agree with TRBD1. The source of this sequence is a woman aged 60 to 75 with multiple sclerosis. The CDR3 nucleotides read TGTGCCAGCAGTTCCGGACAGGTGGCCACTGAAGCTTTCTTT. It encodes CASSSGQVATEAFF.